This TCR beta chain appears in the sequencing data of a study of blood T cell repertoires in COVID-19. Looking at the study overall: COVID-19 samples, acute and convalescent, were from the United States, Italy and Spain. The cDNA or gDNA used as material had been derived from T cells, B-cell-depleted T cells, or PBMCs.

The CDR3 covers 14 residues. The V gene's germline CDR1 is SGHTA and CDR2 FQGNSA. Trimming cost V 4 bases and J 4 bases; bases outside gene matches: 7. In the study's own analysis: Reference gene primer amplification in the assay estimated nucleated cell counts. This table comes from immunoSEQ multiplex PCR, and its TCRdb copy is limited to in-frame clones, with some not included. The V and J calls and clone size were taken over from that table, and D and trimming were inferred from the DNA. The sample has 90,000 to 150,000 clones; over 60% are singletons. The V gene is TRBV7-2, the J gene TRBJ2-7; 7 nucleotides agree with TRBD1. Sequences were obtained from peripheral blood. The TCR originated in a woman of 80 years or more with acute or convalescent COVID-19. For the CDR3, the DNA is TGTGCCAGCAGCTCCCGACAGGGCGGGTACGAGCAGTACTTC. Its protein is CASSSRQGGYEQYF.